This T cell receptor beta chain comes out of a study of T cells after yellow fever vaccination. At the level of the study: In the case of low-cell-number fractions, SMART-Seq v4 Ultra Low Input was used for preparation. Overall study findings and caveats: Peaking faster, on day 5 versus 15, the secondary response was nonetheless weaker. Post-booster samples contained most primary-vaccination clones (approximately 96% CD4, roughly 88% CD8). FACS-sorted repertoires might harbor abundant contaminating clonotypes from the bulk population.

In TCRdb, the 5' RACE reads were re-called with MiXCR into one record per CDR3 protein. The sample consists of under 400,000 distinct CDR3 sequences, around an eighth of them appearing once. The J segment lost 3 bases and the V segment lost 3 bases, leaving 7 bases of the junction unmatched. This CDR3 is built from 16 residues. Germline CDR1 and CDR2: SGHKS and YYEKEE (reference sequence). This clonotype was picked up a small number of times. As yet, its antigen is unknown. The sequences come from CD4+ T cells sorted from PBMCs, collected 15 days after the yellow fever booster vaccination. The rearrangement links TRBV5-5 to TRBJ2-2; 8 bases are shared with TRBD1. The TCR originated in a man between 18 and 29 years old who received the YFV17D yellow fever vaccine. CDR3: CASSSGAGGYTGELFF. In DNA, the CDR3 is TGTGCCAGCAGCTCGGGGGCAGGGGGCTACACCGGGGAGCTGTTTTTT.